The clone carrying this T cell receptor beta chain was observed once. In Seattle, patients joined the study during active infection and were tracked longitudinally. Unmatched junction bases numbered 6, after V lost 6 bases and J lost 4 bases. Per germline, CDR1 MNHEY and CDR2 SMNVEV (reference sequence). CDR3 length: 14 amino acids. Authors' analysis steps: It was from reference gene primer amplification that nucleated cell counts were estimated. Here immunoSEQ multiplex PCR was the method, and the copy in TCRdb shows in-frame clones only, minus some. The D gene and trimming were derived from the DNA, and the V and J assignments and clone size from that table. The sample has about 62,000 clones; 80% to 90% are singletons. The record originates from a study of blood T cell repertoires in COVID-19. On the study more broadly: Donors in the United States, Italy and Spain gave samples during acute or convalescent COVID-19. The cDNA or gDNA used as material had been derived from T cells, B-cell-depleted T cells, or PBMCs.

This receptor was obtained from a woman in her sixties or seventies with COVID-19, enrolled during active disease. The sequencing input was peripheral blood. The chain combines TRBV27 with TRBJ1-2; 9 bases agree with TRBD1. CDR3 DNA sequence: TGTGCCAGCAGCCATACAGGGGGCGGCTATGGCTACACCTTC. Protein sequence: CASSHTGGGYGYTF.